This TCR beta chain was profiled in a study of blood T cells in healthy people across ages. The second PCR ran about 6 to 12 cycles with a sample-barcoded 5' primer and J-beta primers. TCRdb processed the 5' RACE reads anew with MiXCR; each CDR3 protein has one entry. The sample holds about 730,000 distinct CDR3 sequences; around 46% are singletons and the top ten take roughly 20%. The CDR3 contains 16 residues. Germline CDR1 MNHEY, CDR2 SMNVEV (reference sequence). Trimming removed 3 bases from V and 7 bases from J; junction bases left unmatched: 10. The study recruited healthy Caucasian donors from Russia who were aged about 6 to 100. In each sample, at least 6.5 million PBMCs were isolated. This clonotype was recorded a few times. Its cognate antigen is unknown. The study's findings and limits: Donors of long life had a larger count of naive CD4+ cells and greater diversity than aged donors. The fall in TCR beta diversity per million T cells was roughly linear with age.

The material sequenced was blood. This chain joins TRBV27 and TRBJ2-2, with TRBD1 matching over 8 bases. This sequence originates from a woman in her sixties in good health. The CDR3 loop is CASSLAQGAGVGELFF. CDR3 in DNA: TGTGCCAGCAGTTTGGCCCAGGGGGCAGGGGTCGGGGAGCTGTTTTTT.